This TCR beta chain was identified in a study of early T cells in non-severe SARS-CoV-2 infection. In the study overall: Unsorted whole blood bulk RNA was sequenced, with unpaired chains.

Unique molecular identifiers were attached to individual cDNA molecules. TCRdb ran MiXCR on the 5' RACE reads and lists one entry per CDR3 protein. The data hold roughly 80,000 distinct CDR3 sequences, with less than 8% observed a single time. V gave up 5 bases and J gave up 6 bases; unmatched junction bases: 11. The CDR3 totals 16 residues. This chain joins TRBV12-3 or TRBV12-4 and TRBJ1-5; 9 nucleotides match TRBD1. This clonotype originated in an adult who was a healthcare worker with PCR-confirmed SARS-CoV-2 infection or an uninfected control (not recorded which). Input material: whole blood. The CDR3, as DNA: TGTGCCAGCAGTCGTGGGACAGGGAGTAGTGGTCAGCCCCAGCATTTT. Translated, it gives CASSRGTGSSGQPQHF.